This record covers a single TCR beta chain. Naive CD8 cells lacked CD45RO, underwent positive selection for CCR7 and left out terminally differentiated effector memory CD45RA+ cells. This specimen comes from a study of shared clonotypes between healthy human individuals. Germline V gene sequence: CDR1 GTSNPN, CDR2 SVGIG (reference sequence). The CDR3 contains 14 residues. V shed 5 bases and J shed 4 bases, with 12 bases lying between them. Clones were sequenced by immunoSEQ multiplex PCR, and TCRdb holds only the in-frame ones, with some missing. The sample holds nearly 2 million clones; about 95% are singletons and the top ten take roughly 1%.

Sequenced: naive CD8+ T cells sorted from blood. This receptor was taken from a man younger than 30 in good health. The J gene is TRBJ2-6, the V gene TRBV30; possibly TRBD2 for D (5 bases). CDR3 nucleotide sequence: TGTGCCTGGGGACTTGGGTCCGGGGCCAACGTCCTGACTTTC. Translation gives CAWGLGSGANVLTF. The complete variable domain, with remaining parts taken from reference TRBV30 and TRBJ2-6, reads SQTIHQWPATLVQPVGSPLSLECTVEGTSNPNLYWYRQAAGRGLQLLFYSVGIGQISSEVPQNLSASRPQDRQFILSSKKLLLSDSGFYLCAWGLGSGANVLTFGAGSRLTVL.